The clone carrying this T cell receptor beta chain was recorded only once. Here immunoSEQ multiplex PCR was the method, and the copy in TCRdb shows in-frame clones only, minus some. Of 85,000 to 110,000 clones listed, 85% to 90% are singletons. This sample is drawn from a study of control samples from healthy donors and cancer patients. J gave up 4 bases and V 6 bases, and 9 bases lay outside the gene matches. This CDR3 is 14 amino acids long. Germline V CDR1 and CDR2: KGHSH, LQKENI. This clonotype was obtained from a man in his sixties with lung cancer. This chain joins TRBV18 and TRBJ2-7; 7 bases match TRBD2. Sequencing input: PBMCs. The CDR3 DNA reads TGTGCCAGCTCTTCGGGAATGGGGGGGTACGAGCAGTACGTC. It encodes CASSSGMGGYEQYV.